This entry lists 11 T cell receptor beta chains sequenced from one sample in a study of T cells in Graves' hyperthyroidism and ophthalmopathy. TCR beta CDR3 region amplification was performed from RNA transcripts. The TCR CDR3 was amplified in a first-round RT-PCR using the HTBI primer set. TCRdb fed the multiplex PCR reads into MiXCR, producing one record per CDR3 protein. The sample lists over 250,000 distinct CDR3 sequences; around 13% were seen once. Specimen: blood. The origin of the receptors is a woman aged 35 to 49 with Graves' ophthalmopathy.

The rearrangement joins TRBV4-2 to TRBJ1-2; no reliable D call. V was trimmed by 3 bases and J by 8 bases, leaving 16 bases between them. This CDR3 comprises 14 residues. Looked up from germline, CDR1 is LGHNA and CDR2 is YNFKEQ. CDR3 in DNA: TGTGCCAGCAGCCACCCGACGGGTCTACGGGGCTACACCTTC. Encoded protein: CASSHPTGLRGYTF.

Ten or more counts support this clonotype. This sequence joins TRBV14 and TRBJ2-1; 9 bases line up with TRBD1. The CDR3 is made up of 15 amino acids. The ends lost 6 bases at V and 2 bases at J; junction bases unmatched: 5. The V gene's germline CDR1 is SGHDN and CDR2 FVKESK. The CDR3 DNA sequence: TGTGCCAGCAGAGCGGGACAGGGACCCTACAATGAGCAGTTCTTC. Translated, it gives CASRAGQGPYNEQFF.

The chain uses TRBV20-1 and TRBJ2-7; D is ambiguous. V shed 4 bases and J shed 2 bases, with 18 bases lying between them. Per germline, CDR1 DFQATT and CDR2 SNEGSKA (reference sequence). This CDR3 region has 15 residues. The CDR3 protein is CSANRQPRNTYEQYF. In DNA form, the CDR3 reads TGCAGTGCTAACCGCCAACCCAGGAATACCTACGAGCAGTACTTC.

The V gene is TRBV28, the J gene TRBJ1-5; D is unclear. V lost 5 bases to trimming and J lost 2 bases, with 10 bases between them. This CDR3 has 14 residues. In germline, CDR1 is MDHEN, CDR2 SYDVKM. CDR3 coding DNA: TGTGCCAGCAGTCCCGCAGGCCGCAATCAGCCCCAGCATTTT. Translated, it gives CASSPAGRNQPQHF.

At least ten counts were recorded for this clonotype. V gene TRBV20-1 combines with J gene TRBJ1-4; TRBD1 agrees at 10 bases. In germline, CDR1 is DFQATT, CDR2 SNEGSKA (reference sequence). Losses at the gene ends were 4 bases for V and 8 bases for J; bases not matched to a gene: 10. The CDR3 runs to 15 residues. This CDR3 is CSANPTGGLREKLFF. CDR3 nucleotide sequence: TGCAGTGCTAACCCGACAGGGGGCTTGAGGGAAAAACTGTTTTTT.

The rearrangement links TRBV11-2 to TRBJ2-7, with D unresolved. With 0 bases removed from V and 3 bases from J, the gap between germline ends came to 12 bases. The CDR3 sequence is 15 residues long. Germline V gene data show CDR1 as SGHAT and CDR2 as FQNNGV. The CDR3 sequence is CASSLDFGHVYEQYF. CDR3 DNA: TGTGCCAGCAGCTTAGATTTTGGGCACGTCTACGAGCAGTACTTC.

For this clonotype: Germline is not matched at one junction end, which may reflect a read error. V usage is TRBV7-2 and J usage is TRBJ1-6, with D possibly being TRBD1 (5 bases). This CDR3 has 14 residues. Germline CDR1 SGHTA, CDR2 FQGNSA. The CDR3 region has the DNA TGTGCCGGCAGCGGCAGGGCACCCGGGTCACCCCTCCACTTT. Residues: CAGSGRAPGSPLHF.

J is TRBJ1-6 and V is TRBV10-3; no clear D gene. The CDR3 has 16 amino acids. V lost 0 bases, J lost 2 bases, and 8 bases lay in between. Looked up from germline, CDR1 is ENHRY and CDR2 is SYGVKD. The CDR3 nucleotides read TGTGCCATCAGTGAGTCTTGGGAAGCCTATAATTCACCCCTCCACTTT. It translates to CAISESWEAYNSPLHF.

This clonotype appeared many times. The chain is built from TRBV2 and TRBJ1-2; D uncertain. This CDR3 is built from 12 residues. From germline, CDR1 is SNHLY and CDR2 FYNNEI. Trimming took off 8 bases at V and 0 bases at J, with 7 bases between the two ends. DNA for the CDR3: TGTGCCAGCCAAACGCCTAACTATGGCTACACCTTC. It codes for CASQTPNYGYTF.

Many counts were recorded for this clonotype. This chain connects TRBV11-3 to TRBJ2-1, with 13 bases matching TRBD2. The junction had 12 bases not matched to a gene; V was cut back by 5 bases and J by 8 bases. The CDR3 spans 17 residues. Germline V gene sequence: CDR1 SGHNT, CDR2 YENEEA. The CDR3 nucleotides read TGTGCCAGCAGCCCCGGGACTAGCGGGACTAAGACCGATGAGCAGTTCTTC. Translated, it gives CASSPGTSGTKTDEQFF. Looking up the rest from reference TRBV11-3 and TRBJ2-1 gives the full variable domain: EAGVVQSPRYKIIEKKQPVAFWCNPISGHNTLYWYLQNLGQGPELLIRYENEEAVDDSQLPKDRFSAERLKGVDSTLKIQPAELGDSAVYLCASSPGTSGTKTDEQFFGPGTRLTVL.

This clonotype came up a few times. The CDR3 loop reads CASSQDLSGGLGTEAFF. The CDR3 DNA follows: TGCGCCAGCAGCCAAGATCTTTCGGGCGGCCTCGGCACTGAAGCTTTCTTT. The J gene is TRBJ1-1, the V gene TRBV4-1; D gene unclear. Trimming took off 0 bases at V and 4 bases at J, with 18 bases between the two ends. Germline loops: CDR1 MGHRA, CDR2 YSYEKL. The CDR3 spans 17 residues.